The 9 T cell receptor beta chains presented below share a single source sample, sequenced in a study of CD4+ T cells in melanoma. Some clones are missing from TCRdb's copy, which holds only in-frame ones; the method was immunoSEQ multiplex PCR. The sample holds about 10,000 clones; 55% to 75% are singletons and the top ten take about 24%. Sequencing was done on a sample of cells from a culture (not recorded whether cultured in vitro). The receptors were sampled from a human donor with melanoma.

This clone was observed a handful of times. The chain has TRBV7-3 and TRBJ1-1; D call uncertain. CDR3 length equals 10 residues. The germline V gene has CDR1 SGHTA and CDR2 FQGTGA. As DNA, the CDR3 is TGTGGGAAGGGAGGCACTGAAGCTTTCTTT. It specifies CGKGGTEAFF.

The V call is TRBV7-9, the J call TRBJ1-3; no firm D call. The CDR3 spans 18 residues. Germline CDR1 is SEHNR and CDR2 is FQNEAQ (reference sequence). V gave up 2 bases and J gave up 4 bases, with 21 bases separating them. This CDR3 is CASSLPSGEASRGNTIYF. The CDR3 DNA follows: TGTGCCAGCAGCTTACCCTCCGGTGAGGCGTCGAGGGGAAACACCATATATTTT.

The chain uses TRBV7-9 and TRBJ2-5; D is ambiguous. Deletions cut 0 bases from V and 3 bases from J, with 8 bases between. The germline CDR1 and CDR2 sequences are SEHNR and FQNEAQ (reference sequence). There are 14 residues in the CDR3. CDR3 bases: TGTGCCAGCAGCTTAGCGGCCACCAAAGAGACCCAGTACTTC. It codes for CASSLAATKETQYF.

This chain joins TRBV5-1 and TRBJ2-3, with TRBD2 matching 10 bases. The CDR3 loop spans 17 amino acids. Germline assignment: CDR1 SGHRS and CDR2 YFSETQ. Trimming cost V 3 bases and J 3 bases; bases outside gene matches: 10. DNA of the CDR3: TGCGCCAGCAGCTACGCCGGGACTAGCGTTAAGACAGATACGCAGTATTTT. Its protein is CASSYAGTSVKTDTQYF.

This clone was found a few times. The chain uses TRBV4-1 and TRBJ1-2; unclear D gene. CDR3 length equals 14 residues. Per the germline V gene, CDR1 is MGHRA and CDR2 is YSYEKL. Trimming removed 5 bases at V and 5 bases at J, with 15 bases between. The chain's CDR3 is CASSSKGRGYGYTF. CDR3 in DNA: TGCGCCAGCAGCTCCAAGGGTCGGGGATATGGCTACACCTTC.

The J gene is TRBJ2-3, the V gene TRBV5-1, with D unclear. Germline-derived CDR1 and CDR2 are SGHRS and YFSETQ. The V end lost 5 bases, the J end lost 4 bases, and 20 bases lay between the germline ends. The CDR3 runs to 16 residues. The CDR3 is CASRRATAGSADTQYF. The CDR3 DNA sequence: TGCGCCAGCAGGCGAGCTACAGCAGGATCCGCAGATACGCAGTATTTT.

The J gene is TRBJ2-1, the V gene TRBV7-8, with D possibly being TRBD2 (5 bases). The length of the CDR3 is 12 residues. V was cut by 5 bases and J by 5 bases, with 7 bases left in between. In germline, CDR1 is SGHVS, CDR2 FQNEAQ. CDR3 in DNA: TGTGCCAGCAGCACACTAGACAATGAGCAGTTCTTC. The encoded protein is CASSTLDNEQFF.

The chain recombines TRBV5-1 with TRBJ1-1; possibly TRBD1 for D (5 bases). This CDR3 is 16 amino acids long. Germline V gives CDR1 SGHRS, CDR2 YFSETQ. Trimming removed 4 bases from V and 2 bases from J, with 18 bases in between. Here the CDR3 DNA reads TGCGCCAGCAGCATAACCGGGACTTCGTCAAACACTGAAGCTTTCTTT. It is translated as CASSITGTSSNTEAFF.

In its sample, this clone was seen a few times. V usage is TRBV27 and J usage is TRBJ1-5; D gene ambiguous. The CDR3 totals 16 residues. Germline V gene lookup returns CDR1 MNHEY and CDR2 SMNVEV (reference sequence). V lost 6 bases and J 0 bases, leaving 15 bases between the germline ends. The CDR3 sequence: CASRPGSGHSNQPQHF. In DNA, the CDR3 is TGTGCCAGCAGGCCAGGCTCAGGCCATAGCAATCAGCCCCAGCATTTT.